Included here is one T cell receptor (beta chain) sequence, with context. As processed by the authors: How many nucleated cells were present was estimated from reference gene primer amplification. Libraries were prepared by immunoSEQ multiplex PCR; TCRdb keeps only in-frame clonotypes and omits some of them. That table supplies the V and J calls and clone size; D and trimming were determined from the DNA. The sample has around 92,000 clones; 75% to 90% are singletons. The data were taken from a study of blood T cell repertoires in COVID-19. Study information: Material from acute and convalescent COVID-19 was sourced from the United States, Italy and Spain. PBMCs, B-cell-depleted T cells, or T cells were the source of the cDNA or gDNA that made up the material.

The CDR3 runs to 16 residues. Germline CDR1 LGHDT, CDR2 YNNKEL (reference sequence). Trimming took off 0 bases at V and 0 bases at J, with 9 bases between the two ends. The gene calls are TRBV3-1 (or the pseudogene TRBV3-2) and TRBJ1-5; D not resolved. Sequencing used peripheral blood. The origin of this receptor is an elderly woman with active COVID-19. The CDR3: CASSQDNGNSNQPQHF. The CDR3 DNA reads TGTGCCAGCAGCCAAGATAACGGGAATAGCAATCAGCCCCAGCATTTT.